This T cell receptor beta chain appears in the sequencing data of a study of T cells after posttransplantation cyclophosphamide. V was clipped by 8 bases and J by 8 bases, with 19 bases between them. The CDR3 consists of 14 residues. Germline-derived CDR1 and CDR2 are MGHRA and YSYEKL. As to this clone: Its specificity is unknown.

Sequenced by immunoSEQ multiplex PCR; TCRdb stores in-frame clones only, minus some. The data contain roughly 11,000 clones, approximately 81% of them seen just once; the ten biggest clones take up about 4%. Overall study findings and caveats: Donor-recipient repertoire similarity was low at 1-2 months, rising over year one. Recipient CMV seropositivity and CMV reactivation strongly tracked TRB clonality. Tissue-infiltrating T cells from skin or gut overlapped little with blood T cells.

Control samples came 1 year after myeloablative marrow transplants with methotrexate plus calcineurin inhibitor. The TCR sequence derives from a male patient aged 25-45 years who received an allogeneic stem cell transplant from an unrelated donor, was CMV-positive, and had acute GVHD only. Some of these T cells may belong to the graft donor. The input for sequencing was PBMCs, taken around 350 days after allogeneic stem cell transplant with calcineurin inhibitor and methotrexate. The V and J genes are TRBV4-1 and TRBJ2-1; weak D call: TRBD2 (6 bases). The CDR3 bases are TGCGCCAGCGCGGGAATCCTGAAAGTGGATGAGCAGTTCTTC. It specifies CASAGILKVDEQFF.